The rows below give T cell receptor beta chains drawn from one sample of a study of blood T cell repertoires in COVID-19. Data came from immunoSEQ multiplex PCR; TCRdb stores just in-frame clones and leaves some out. The table records 200,000 to 250,000 clones, around nine tenths of them present only once. The sequencing input was peripheral blood. Every receptor here comes from a man aged 55 to 70 with COVID-19, enrolled during active disease. The CDR3 runs from the conserved cysteine through the conserved F or W. The D gene is left open where the match is weak. Expanded clones are given a class, and other clones once, few, many or no size at all.

.,TRBJ1-3,TRBV7-8,once,TGTGCCAGCAGCACAGTAGGCAGCTCTGGAAACACCATATATTTT,CASSTVGSSGNTIYF
TRBD2,TRBJ2-2,TRBV19,.,TGTGCCAGTAGTAGACTAGCGGGAGGGCACACCGGGGAGCTGTTTTTT,CASSRLAGGHTGELFF
.,TRBJ1-5,TRBV6-6,.,TGTGCCAGCATAGGGACACAGGTCTATAGCAATCAGCCCCAGCATTTT,CASIGTQVYSNQPQHF
.,TRBJ2-7,TRBV6-6,once,TGTGCCAGCAGTGGGGGCCCGGTTACCTACGAGCAGTACTTC,CASSGGPVTYEQYF
TRBD2,TRBJ2-2,TRBV4-1,.,TGCGCCAGCAGCCTTCCGGGACTAGCGAGCACCGGGGAGCTGTTTTTT,CASSLPGLASTGELFF
.,TRBJ1-1,TRBV4-3,.,TGCGCCAGCAGCCAAGGAGGAGGTTTCGGGGGAAGGGCAGAAGCTTTCTTT,CASSQGGGFGGRAEAFF
TRBD1,TRBJ1-2,TRBV6-4,.,TGTGCCAGCAGTGTGGGGACAGGATGGGGCTACACCTTC,CASSVGTGWGYTF
.,TRBJ2-1,TRBV4-1,.,TGCGCCAGCAGCCAAGCAGGGCCCCCTTCAATTGGGCAGTTCTTC,CASSQAGPPSIGQFF
TRBD2,TRBJ2-4,TRBV30,.,TGTGCCTGGAGTGTACGGGGGGGGCGCAAAGCCAAAAACATTCAGTACTTC,CAWSVRGGRKAKNIQYF
TRBD2,TRBJ2-1,TRBV7-8,.,TGTGCCAGCAGCCCGGCGGGACTAGCGGCCTACAATGAGCAGTTCTTC,CASSPAGLAAYNEQFF
.,TRBJ2-4,TRBV6-2/TRBV6-3,.,TGTGCCAGCAGTTACCCTCGGAGGGGAGTAGGGAACATTCAGTACTTC,CASSYPRRGVGNIQYF
.,TRBJ1-1,TRBV5-1,.,TGCGCCAGCGACTCTGGGGCCCTGAACACTGAAGCTTTCTTT,CASDSGALNTEAFF
TRBD1,TRBJ1-2,TRBV6-5,.,TGTGCCAGCACCTCACCTCGGACAGGAGGGTATGGCTACACCTTC,CASTSPRTGGYGYTF
TRBD1,TRBJ1-2,TRBV15,once,TGTGCCACCAGCAGAGATTTGGTGGGGACAGAGTATGGCTACACCTTC,CATSRDLVGTEYGYTF
.,TRBJ1-1,TRBV18,.,TGTGCCAGCTCACCACGGGGGGGACTAATGAACACTGAAGCTTTCTTT,CASSPRGGLMNTEAFF
.,TRBJ2-1,TRBV28,.,TGTGCCAGCAGTCCCGATAAGGGCGAGAGGGCCTACAATGAGCAGTTCTTC,CASSPDKGERAYNEQFF
TRBD2,TRBJ2-7,TRBV30,once,TGTGCCTGGGGACTAGCGGGGGGACGGGAGCAGTACTTC,CAWGLAGGREQYF
.,TRBJ2-4,TRBV18,.,TGTGCCAGCTCACCCCGAGGTGAAAACATTCAGTACTTC,CASSPRGENIQYF
TRBD2,TRBJ2-5,TRBV6-4,.,TGTGCCACTCCGAGCGGGGGGGAAGCAGAGACCCAGTACTTC,CATPSGGEAETQYF
TRBD2,TRBJ2-1,TRBV7-2,.,TGTGCCAGCAGCTTAGGACTAGCGGGTGAGTCGCCCCAGTTCTTC,CASSLGLAGESPQFF
.,TRBJ1-6,TRBV27,.,TGTGCCAGCACTGCCGGCATTTCGGGTTCACCCCTCCACTTT,CASTAGISGSPLHF
.,TRBJ1-3,TRBV30,.,TGTGCCTGGAGTGGGGCGGGAATCGAAAACACCATATATTTT,CAWSGAGIENTIYF
TRBD2,TRBJ2-1,TRBV18,.,TGTGCCAGCTCACTCCTTCTAGCGGGAGGGGACAATGAGCAGTTCTTC,CASSLLLAGGDNEQFF
.,TRBJ1-4,TRBV6-5,.,TGTGCCAGCAATCGGATGGGGGCGACTGAAAAACTGTTTTTT,CASNRMGATEKLFF
TRBD2,TRBJ2-1,TRBV24-1,once,TGTGCCACCAGTGACCCGGGACTAGCGGGAAGATCCTACAATGAGCAGTTCTTC,CATSDPGLAGRSYNEQFF
.,TRBJ1-4,TRBV6-5,.,TGTGCCAGCAGTTATACTCAAACGGAGGAAAAACTGTTTTTT,CASSYTQTEEKLFF
.,TRBJ1-5,TRBV2,.,TGTGCCAGCAGGAGGAACTGGCTCAATCAGCCCCAGCATTTT,CASRRNWLNQPQHF
.,TRBJ2-6,TRBV2,.,TGTGCCAGCAGCCTGAGCTCTGGGGCCAACGTCCTGACTTTC,CASSLSSGANVLTF
.,TRBJ1-1,TRBV19,.,TGTGCCAGTAGTTGGGGCTCGAGGAACACTGAAGCTTTCTTT,CASSWGSRNTEAFF
TRBD1,TRBJ2-1,TRBV7-9,.,TGTGCCAGCAGCCTAACCGGGACAGGGGGCAATGAGCAGTTCTTC,CASSLTGTGGNEQFF
TRBD1,TRBJ2-1,TRBV4-3,.,TGCGCCAGCAGCCCGCGACCGACAGGGGGCCGGGCTGAGCAGTTCTTC,CASSPRPTGGRAEQFF
TRBD2,TRBJ2-1,TRBV7-3,.,TGTGCCAGCAGCCTACTATTGTTGACTAGCGGAGGTAATGAGCAGTTCTTC,CASSLLLLTSGGNEQFF
TRBD1,TRBJ2-2,TRBV19,.,TGTGCCAGTAGTCCCGGGACAGGGGGGGACACCGGGGAGCTGTTTTTT,CASSPGTGGDTGELFF